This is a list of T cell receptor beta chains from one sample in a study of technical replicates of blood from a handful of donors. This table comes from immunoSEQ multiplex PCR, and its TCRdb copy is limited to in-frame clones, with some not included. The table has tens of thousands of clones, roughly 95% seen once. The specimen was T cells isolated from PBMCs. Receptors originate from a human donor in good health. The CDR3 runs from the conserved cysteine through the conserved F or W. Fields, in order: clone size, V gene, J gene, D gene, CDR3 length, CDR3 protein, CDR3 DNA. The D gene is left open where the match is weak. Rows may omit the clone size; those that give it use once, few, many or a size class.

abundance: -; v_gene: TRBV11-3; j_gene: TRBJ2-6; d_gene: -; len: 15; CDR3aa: CASSRGVAGANVLTF; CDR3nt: TGTGCCAGCAGCAGAGGCGTGGCTGGGGCCAACGTCCTGACTTTC
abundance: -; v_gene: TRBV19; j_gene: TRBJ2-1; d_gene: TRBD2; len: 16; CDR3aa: CASSIVLAGESNEQFF; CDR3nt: TGTGCCAGTAGTATCGTACTAGCGGGAGAGTCGAATGAGCAGTTCTTC
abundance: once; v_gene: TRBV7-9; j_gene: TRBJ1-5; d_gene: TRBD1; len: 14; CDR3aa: CASSRDRELSLKHF; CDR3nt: TGTGCCAGCAGCCGGGACAGGGAGCTATCCCTAAAGCATTTT
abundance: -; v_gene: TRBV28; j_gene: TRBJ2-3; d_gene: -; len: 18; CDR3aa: CASSLGSARRSSTDTQYF; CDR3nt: TGTGCCAGCAGTTTAGGAAGCGCCCGACGCTCTAGCACAGATACGCAGTATTTT
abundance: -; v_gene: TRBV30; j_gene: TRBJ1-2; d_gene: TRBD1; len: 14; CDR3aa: CAWRNRGPNYGYTF; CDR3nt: TGTGCCTGGAGGAACAGGGGACCTAACTATGGCTACACCTTC
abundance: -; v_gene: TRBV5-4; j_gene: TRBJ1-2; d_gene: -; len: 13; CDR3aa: CASSLEPSGGYTF; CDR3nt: TGTGCCAGCAGCTTGGAACCGAGCGGGGGCTACACCTTC
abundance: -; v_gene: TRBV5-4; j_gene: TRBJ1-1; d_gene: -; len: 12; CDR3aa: CASSPKGTEAFF; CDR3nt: TGTGCCAGCAGCCCTAAGGGGACTGAAGCTTTCTTT
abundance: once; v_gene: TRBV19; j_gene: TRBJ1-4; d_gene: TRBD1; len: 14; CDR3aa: CASSKGQGVEKLFF; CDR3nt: TGTGCCAGTAGTAAGGGACAGGGGGTGGAAAAACTGTTTTTT
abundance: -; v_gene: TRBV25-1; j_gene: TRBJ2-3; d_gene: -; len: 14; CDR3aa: CASSGPYSTDTQYF; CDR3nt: TGTGCCAGCAGTGGTCCTTATAGCACAGATACGCAGTATTTT
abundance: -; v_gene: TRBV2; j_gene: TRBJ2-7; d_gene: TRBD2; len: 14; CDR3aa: CASNLAGALSEQYF; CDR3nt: TGTGCCAGTAATTTAGCGGGCGCCCTAAGCGAGCAGTACTTC
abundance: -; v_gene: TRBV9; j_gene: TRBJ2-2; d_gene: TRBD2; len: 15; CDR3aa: CASSVGTSGAGELFF; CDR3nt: TGTGCCAGCAGCGTAGGGACTAGCGGGGCCGGGGAGCTGTTTTTT
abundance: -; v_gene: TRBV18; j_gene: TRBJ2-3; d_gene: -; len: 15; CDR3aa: CASSQLDFSTDTQYF; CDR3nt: TGTGCCAGCTCACAACTGGACTTCTCCACAGATACGCAGTATTTT
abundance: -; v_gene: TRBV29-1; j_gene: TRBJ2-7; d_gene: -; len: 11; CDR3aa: CSVETAYEQYF; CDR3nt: TGCAGCGTGGAGACAGCCTACGAGCAGTACTTC
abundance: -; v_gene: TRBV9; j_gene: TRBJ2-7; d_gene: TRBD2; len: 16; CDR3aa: CASSVDLGTSSYEQYF; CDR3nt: TGTGCCAGCAGCGTAGACTTGGGGACTAGCTCCTACGAGCAGTACTTC
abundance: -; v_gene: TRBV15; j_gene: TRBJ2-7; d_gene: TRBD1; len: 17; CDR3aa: CATSREGQGIFSYEQYF; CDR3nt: TGTGCCACCAGCAGAGAGGGACAGGGGATTTTCTCCTACGAGCAGTACTTC
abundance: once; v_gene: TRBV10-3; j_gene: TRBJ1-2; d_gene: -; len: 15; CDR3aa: CAISESGTGNYGYTF; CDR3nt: TGTGCCATCAGTGAGTCAGGAACAGGGAACTATGGCTACACCTTC
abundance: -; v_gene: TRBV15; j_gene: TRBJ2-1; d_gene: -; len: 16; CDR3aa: CATSREGSGSYNEQFF; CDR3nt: TGTGCCACCAGCAGAGAAGGTAGCGGATCCTACAATGAGCAGTTCTTC
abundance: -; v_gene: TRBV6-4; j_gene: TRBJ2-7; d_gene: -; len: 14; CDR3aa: CASSPTGFSYEQYF; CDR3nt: TGTGCCAGCAGTCCTACGGGGTTCTCCTACGAGCAGTACTTC
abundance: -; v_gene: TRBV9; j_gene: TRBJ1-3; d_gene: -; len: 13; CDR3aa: CASSVLGSGTIYF; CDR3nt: TGTGCCAGCAGCGTTCTTGGTAGTGGCACCATATATTTT
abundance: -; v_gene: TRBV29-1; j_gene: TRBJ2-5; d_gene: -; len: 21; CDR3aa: CSVEEVFRGARALGPEETQYF; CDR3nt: TGCAGCGTTGAAGAGGTGTTCCGGGGGGCCAGGGCCCTTGGTCCCGAAGAGACCCAGTACTTC
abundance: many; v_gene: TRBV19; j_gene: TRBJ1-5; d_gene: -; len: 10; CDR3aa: CASSPGLITF; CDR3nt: TGTGCCAGTAGTCCGGGACTCATTACTTTT
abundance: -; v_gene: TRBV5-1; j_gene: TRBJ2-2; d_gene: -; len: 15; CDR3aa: CASSLGDTNTGELFF; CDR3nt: TGCGCCAGCAGCTTAGGGGACACTAACACCGGGGAGCTGTTTTTT